The 2 T cell receptor beta chains given below trace back to one sample, sequenced in a study of shared clonotypes between healthy human individuals. Generated by immunoSEQ multiplex PCR, the TCRdb table keeps only in-frame clones and is missing some. The sample records millions of clones, just over 90% being singletons. Sequenced material: naive CD4+ T cells from PBMCs. Sample subset: CD45RA+ positively selected. The receptor source for this set is a man between 18 and 29 years old in good health. Some clones in this sample may be carry-over from other donors' samples.

This clone showed up just once. Other DNA sequences within the sample encode an identical CDR3. The chain links TRBV27 to TRBJ2-7; 8 positions agree with TRBD1. Trimming cost V 6 bases and J 2 bases; bases outside gene matches: 9. This CDR3 is built from 15 residues. The germline V gene encodes CDR1 MNHEY and CDR2 SMNVEV (reference sequence). Written as DNA, the CDR3 is TGTGCCAGCAGCCCTGGACAGGGTAGGACCTACGAGCAGTACTTC. Residues: CASSPGQGRTYEQYF.

Of note for this clone: One end of the junction does not line up with germline, which may come from a read error. The J gene is TRBJ1-2, the V gene TRBV25-1; D is ambiguous. Germline-derived CDR1 and CDR2 are MGHDK and SYGVNS. The CDR3 consists of 11 residues. The CDR3 here is CASPTRRTRAF. CDR3 bases: TGTGCCAGCCCCACCCGCCGGACGCGAGCCTTC.